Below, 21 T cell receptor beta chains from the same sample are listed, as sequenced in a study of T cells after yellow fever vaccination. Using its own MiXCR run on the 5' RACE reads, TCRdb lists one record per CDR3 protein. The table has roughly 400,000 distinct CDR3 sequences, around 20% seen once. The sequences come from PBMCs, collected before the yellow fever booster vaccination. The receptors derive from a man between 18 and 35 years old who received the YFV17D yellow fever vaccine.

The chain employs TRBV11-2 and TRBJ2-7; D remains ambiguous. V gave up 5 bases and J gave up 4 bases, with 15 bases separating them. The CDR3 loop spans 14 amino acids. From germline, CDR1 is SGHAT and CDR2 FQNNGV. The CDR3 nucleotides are TGTGCCAGCAGCATACAGCCTACCCCGTACGAGCAGTACTTC. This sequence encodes CASSIQPTPYEQYF.

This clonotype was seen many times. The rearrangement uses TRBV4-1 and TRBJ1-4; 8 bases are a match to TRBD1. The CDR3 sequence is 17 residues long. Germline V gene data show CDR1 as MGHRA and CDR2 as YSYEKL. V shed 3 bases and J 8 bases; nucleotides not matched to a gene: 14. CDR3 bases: TGCGCCAGCAGCCATCCCCCAGCGGGACAGGAGGGGGAAAAACTGTTTTTT. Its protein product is CASSHPPAGQEGEKLFF.

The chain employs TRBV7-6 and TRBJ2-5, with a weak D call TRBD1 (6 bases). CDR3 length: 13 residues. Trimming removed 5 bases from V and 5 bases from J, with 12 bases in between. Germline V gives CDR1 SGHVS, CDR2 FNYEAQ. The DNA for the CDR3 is TGTGCCAGCAGCCCAGGGGTGGGGGAGACCCAGTACTTC. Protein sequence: CASSPGVGETQYF.

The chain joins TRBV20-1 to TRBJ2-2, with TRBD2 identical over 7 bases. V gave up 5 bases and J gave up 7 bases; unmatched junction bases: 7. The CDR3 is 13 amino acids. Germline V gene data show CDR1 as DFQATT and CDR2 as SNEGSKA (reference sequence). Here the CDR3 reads CSAPTSANGELFF. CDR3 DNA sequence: TGCAGTGCTCCTACTAGCGCTAACGGGGAGCTGTTTTTT.

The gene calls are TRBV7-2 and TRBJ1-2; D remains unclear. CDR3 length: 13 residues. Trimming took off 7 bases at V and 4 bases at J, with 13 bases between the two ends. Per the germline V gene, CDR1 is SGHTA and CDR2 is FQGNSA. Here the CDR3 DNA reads TGTGCCAGCAACCGGCTGGATGCCTATGGCTACACCTTC. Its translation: CASNRLDAYGYTF.

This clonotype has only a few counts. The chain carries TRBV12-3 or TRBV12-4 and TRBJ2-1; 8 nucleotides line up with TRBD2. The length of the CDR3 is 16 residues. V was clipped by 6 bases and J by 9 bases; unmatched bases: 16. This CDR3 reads CASSRRGGQSFGEQFF. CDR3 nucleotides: TGTGCCAGCAGCCGACGGGGGGGCCAATCGTTCGGTGAGCAGTTCTTC.

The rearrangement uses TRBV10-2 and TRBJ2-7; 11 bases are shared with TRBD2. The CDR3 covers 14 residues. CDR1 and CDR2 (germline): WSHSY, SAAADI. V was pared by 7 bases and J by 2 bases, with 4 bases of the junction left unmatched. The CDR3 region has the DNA TGCGCCAGCACTCGACTAGCGGGGCCCTACGAGCAGTACTTC. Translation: CASTRLAGPYEQYF.

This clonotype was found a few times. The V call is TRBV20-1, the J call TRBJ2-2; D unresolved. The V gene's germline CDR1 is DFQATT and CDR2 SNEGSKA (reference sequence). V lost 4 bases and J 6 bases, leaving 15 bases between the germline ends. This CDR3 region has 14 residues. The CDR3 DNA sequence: TGCAGTGCTACTCCGCCAACTATCCCCGGGGAGCTGTTTTTT. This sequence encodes CSATPPTIPGELFF.

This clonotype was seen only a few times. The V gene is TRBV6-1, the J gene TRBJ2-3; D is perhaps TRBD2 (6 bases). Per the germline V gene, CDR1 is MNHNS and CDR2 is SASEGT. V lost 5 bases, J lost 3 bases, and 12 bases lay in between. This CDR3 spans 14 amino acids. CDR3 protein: CASSIRDSTDTQYF. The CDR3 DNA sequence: TGTGCCAGCAGTATCCGGGACTCAACAGATACGCAGTATTTT.

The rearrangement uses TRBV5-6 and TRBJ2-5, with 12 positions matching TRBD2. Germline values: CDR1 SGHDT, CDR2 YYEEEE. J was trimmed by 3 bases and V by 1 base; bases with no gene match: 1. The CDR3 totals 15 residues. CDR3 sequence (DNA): TGTGCCAGCAGCTTGTCTAGCGGGGGGGAAGAGACCCAGTACTTC. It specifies CASSLSSGGEETQYF.

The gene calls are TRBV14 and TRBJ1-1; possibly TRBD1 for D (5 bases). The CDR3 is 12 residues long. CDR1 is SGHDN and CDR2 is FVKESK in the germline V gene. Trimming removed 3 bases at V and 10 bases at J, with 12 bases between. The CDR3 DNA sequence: TGTGCCAGCAGCCAGCTCGGGGCGCGAGCTTTCTTT. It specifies CASSQLGARAFF.

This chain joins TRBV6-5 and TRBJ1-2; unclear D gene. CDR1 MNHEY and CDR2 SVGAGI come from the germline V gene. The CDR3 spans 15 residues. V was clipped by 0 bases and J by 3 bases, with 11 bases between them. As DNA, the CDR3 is TGTGCCAGCAGTTACTCCCTCTTGTTCGACTATGGCTACACCTTC. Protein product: CASSYSLLFDYGYTF.

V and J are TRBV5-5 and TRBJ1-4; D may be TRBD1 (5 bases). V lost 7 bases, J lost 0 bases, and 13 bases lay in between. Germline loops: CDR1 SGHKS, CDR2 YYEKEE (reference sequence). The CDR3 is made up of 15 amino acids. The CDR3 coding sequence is TGTGCCAGCGCCGCGGGGGAATCAACTAATGAAAAACTGTTTTTT. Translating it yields CASAAGESTNEKLFF.

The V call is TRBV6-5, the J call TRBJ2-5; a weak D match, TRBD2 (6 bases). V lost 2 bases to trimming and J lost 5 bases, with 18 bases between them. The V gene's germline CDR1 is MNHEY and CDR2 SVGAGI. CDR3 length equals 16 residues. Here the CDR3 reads CASSYGLARLRETQYF. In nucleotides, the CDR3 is TGTGCCAGCAGTTACGGTCTAGCGCGCCTTCGGGAGACCCAGTACTTC.

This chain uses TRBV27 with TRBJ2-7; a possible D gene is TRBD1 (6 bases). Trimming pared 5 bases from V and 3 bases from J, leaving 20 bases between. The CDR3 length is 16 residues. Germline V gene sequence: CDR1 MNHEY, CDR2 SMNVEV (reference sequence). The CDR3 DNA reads TGTGCCAGCAGTCCCCGCAACAGGGCAACAAGCTACGAGCAGTACTTC. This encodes CASSPRNRATSYEQYF.

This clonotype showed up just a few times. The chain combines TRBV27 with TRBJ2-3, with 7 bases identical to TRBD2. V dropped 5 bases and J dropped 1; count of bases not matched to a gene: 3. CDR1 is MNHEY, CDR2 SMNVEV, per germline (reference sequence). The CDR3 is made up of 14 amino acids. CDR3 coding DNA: TGTGCCAGCAGTATCCGGGGGGGCACAGATACGCAGTATTTT. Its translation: CASSIRGGTDTQYF.

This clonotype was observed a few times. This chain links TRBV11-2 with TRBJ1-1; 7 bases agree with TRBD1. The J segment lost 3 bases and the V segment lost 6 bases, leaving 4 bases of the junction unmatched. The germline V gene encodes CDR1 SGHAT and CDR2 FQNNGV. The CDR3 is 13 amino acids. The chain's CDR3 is CASRTQGDTEAFF. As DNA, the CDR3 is TGTGCCAGCAGGACCCAGGGGGACACTGAAGCTTTCTTT.

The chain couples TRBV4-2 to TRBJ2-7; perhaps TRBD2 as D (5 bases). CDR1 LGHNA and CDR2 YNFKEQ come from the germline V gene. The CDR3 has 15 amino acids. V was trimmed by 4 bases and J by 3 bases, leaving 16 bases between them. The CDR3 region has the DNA TGTGCCAGCAGCCTGGGCGCCGGGAAGGACTACGAGCAGTACTTC. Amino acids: CASSLGAGKDYEQYF.

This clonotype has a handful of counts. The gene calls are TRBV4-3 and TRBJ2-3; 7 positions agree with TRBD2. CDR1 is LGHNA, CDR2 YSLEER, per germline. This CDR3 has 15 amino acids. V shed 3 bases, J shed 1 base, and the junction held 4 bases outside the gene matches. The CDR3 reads CASSHPTSGTDTQYF. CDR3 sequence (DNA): TGCGCCAGCAGCCACCCCACTAGCGGCACAGATACGCAGTATTTT.

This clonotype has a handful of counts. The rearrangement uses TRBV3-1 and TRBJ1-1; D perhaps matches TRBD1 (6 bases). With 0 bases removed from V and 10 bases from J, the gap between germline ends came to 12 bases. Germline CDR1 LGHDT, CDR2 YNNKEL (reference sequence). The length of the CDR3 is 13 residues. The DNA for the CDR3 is TGTGCCAGCAGCCAAGACGGGGGCCGGAGAGCTTTCTTT. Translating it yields CASSQDGGRRAFF.

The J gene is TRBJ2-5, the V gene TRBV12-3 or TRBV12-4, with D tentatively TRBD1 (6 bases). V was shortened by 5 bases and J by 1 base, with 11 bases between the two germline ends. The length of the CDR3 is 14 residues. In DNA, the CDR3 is TGTGCCAGCAGTCCCTGGACAGTCCAAGAGACCCAGTACTTC. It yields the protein CASSPWTVQETQYF.